The following is a TCR beta chain sequence with its context. Its antigen is not known. This table comes from immunoSEQ multiplex PCR, and its TCRdb copy is limited to in-frame clones, with some not included. The repertoire holds approximately 85,000 clones, with approximately 86% as singletons. This sample stems from a study of T cell responses to AZD1222 COVID-19 vaccine. The junction had 6 bases not matched to a gene; V was cut back by 4 bases and J by 5 bases. The germline gives CDR1 KGHDR, CDR2 SFDVKD. CDR3 size: 15 residues. Overall study results and limits: Most donors were white British and more were female, and clonal diversity was possibly underestimated. Among spike-specific TCRs, nearly half reportedly target unmutated variant regions.

The sample here was peripheral blood, taken on day 0 of AZD1222 vaccination. This chain connects TRBV24-1 to TRBJ2-1; TRBD1 matches 8 bases. The sequence came from an adult in good health. The CDR3, as DNA: TGTGCCACCAGTGAGGCCGGACAGGGCCACAATGAGCAGTTCTTC. Its translation: CATSEAGQGHNEQFF.